The present T cell receptor (beta chain) was sequenced within a study of CD8 T cells in Susac syndrome. Whole-study results and caveats: It was acknowledged in the study that its TCR sequencing and HLA analysis involved a relatively small number of individuals.

TEMRA cells were FACS-enriched, with CD8+ and CD4+ T cells isolated negatively. The CDR3 has 15 amino acids. J gave up 5 bases and V 2 bases, and 7 bases lay outside the gene matches. CDR1 is KGHSH and CDR2 is LQKENI in the germline V gene. As regards this clonotype: Its antigen is still unknown.

cDNA came from approximately 0.5 to 1 ug RNA primed by random hexamers. TCRdb fed the immunoSEQ multiplex PCR reads into MiXCR, producing one record per CDR3 protein. The data contain about 300,000 distinct CDR3 sequences, 85% of them seen just once; the ten biggest clones take up 0.21%. Sequencing was carried out using CD8+ T cells from PBMCs. The chain links TRBV18 to TRBJ2-5, with 8 positions matching TRBD1. This TCR came from a human donor with multiple sclerosis. In DNA, the CDR3 is TGTGCCAGCTCACCAGGGGCAGGGGGCTTGGAGACCCAGTACTTC. Translation: CASSPGAGGLETQYF.